The present entry profiles one TCR beta chain with its context. Its antigen is not yet known. Base qualities are not at hand, and no much larger clone is one base apart. This sample was included in a study of chemoradiotherapy in HPV16-positive cancers (dated by TCRdb to about 2022). Regarding the research as a whole: Functional T-cell assays on cells from two HPV16-positive patients defined candidate HPV-specific T-cell clones and common TCR motifs. The study asked whether T-cell immunity to the HPV oncoproteins E6 and E7 changes during chemoradiotherapy and whether this immunity affects survival. Next, the candidate HPV-specific TCRs and motifs were followed in TCR repertoires from around 91 patients with HPV-related cancers.

The CDR3 runs 14 amino acids, cysteine and phenylalanine included. Just the 42-base CDR3 DNA is kept, in frame starting at base 1. Germline trimming amounts to 4 bases on V and 4 bases on J, with 7 as the count of junction bases outside the gene matches. The germline V gene supplies CDR1 MDHEN and CDR2 SYDVKM. The study at large found these results: Among HPV16-positive patients, expansion of HPV-responsive T cells during chemoradiotherapy was associated with better recurrence-free survival. The survival association was reported for HPV16-positive patients, and the functional definition of HPV-specific T cells was derived from only two HPV16-positive patients. Expansion of candidate HPV-specific clones and E7-related TCR motifs was observed in the tumor microenvironment during treatment, whereas no such expansion was observed for non-HPV-specific T cells.

Repertoires were sampled repeatedly over the course of chemoradiotherapy, so clonal expansion could be followed in the tumor microenvironment. Receptors were amplified or captured by the immunoSEQ multiplex PCR assay. TCRdb holds this immuneACCESS table with in-frame rearrangements only. Some clones are missing; in checked studies, unresolved V genes explain under half, and the rest has no known cause. Recorded for this sample are more than 7,500 clones; about 89% of them occurred a single time. The top ten clonotypes cover roughly 4% of the sample. This clonotype was sampled from a human donor with HPV-associated anogenital cancer. Sequencing used blood, obtained from a patient who underwent chemoradiotherapy. The V gene is TRBV28 and the J gene is TRBJ2-7, and TRBD1 matches 7 of the central bases. Read as DNA, the sequence is TGTGCCAGCAGTTCAGACAGGGTAATATACGAGCAGTACTTC. This is translated as CASSSDRVIYEQYF.